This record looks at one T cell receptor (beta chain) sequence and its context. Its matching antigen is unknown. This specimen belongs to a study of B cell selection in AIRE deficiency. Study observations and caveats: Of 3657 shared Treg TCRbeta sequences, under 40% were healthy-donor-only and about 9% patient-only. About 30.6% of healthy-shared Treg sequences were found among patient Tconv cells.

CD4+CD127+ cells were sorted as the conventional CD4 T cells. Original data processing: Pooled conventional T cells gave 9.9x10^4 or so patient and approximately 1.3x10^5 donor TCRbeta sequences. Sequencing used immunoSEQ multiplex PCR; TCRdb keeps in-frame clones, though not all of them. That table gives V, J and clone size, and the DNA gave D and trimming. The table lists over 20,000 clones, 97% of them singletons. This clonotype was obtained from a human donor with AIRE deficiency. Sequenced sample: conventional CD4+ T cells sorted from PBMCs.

CDR3 nucleotide sequence: TGCAGCGTCGGTCGACAGGGGTTAAAAGATGGCTACACCTTC. It codes for CSVGRQGLKDGYTF. The chain uses TRBV29-1 and TRBJ1-2, with TRBD1 matching over 8 bases. The CDR3 runs 14 residues. CDR1 and CDR2 (germline): SQVTM, ANQGSEA. Trimming took 6 bases from V and 6 from J; bases not matched to a gene: 12.